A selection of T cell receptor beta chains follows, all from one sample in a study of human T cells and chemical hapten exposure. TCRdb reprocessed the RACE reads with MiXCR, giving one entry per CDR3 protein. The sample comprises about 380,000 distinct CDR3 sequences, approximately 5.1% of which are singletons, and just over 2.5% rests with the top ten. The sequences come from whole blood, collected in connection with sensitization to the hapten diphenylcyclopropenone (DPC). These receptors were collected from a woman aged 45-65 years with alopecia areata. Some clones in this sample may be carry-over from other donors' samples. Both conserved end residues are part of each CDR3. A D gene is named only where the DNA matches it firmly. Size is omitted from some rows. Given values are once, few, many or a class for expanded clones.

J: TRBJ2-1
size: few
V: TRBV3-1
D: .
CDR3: CASSQDMERASYNEQFF
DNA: TGTGCCAGCAGCCAAGATATGGAGCGGGCCTCCTACAATGAGCAGTTCTTC

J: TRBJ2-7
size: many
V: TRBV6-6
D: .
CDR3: CASSPRGSRGAYEQYF
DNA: TGTGCCAGCAGCCCCCGGGGTAGTAGAGGGGCTTACGAGCAGTACTTC

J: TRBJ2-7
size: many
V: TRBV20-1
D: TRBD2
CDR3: CSATLADPSYEQYF
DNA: TGCAGTGCTACACTAGCGGATCCTTCCTACGAGCAGTACTTC

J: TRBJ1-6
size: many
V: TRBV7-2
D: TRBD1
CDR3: CASSLWDSDNSPLHF
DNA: TGTGCCAGCAGCTTATGGGACAGTGATAATTCACCCCTCCACTTT

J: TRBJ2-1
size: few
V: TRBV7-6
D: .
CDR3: CASSSRAPHEQFF
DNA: TGTGCCAGCAGCTCCCGGGCTCCCCATGAGCAGTTCTTC

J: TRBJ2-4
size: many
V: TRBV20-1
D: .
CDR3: CSARASIGDLAKNIQYF
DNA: TGCAGTGCTAGAGCTAGTATAGGGGACCTAGCCAAAAACATTCAGTACTTC

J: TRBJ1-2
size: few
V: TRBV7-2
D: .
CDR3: CASSAVLNYGYTF
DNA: TGTGCCAGCAGCGCCGTCCTAAACTATGGCTACACCTTC

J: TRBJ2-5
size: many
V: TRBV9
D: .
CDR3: CASSPQEAQETQYF
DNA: TGTGCCAGCAGCCCCCAGGAGGCCCAAGAGACCCAGTACTTC

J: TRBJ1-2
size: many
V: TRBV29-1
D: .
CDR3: CSVDGGYGYTF
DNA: TGCAGCGTTGATGGGGGGTATGGCTACACCTTC

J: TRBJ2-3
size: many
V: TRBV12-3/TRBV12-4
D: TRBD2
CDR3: CASSSSGGPYTDTQYF
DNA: TGTGCCAGCAGTTCTAGCGGGGGGCCTTACACAGATACGCAGTATTTT

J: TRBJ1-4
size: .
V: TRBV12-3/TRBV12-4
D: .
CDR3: CASTLRETREKLFF
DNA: TGTGCCAGCACCCTTAGGGAAACTAGGGAAAAACTGTTTTTT

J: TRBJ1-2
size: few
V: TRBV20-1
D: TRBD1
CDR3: CSARGGGTDYGYTF
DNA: TGCAGTGCTAGAGGGGGCGGGACAGACTATGGCTACACCTTC

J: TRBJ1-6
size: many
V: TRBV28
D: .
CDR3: CASSDSNSPLHF
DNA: TGTGCCAGCTCCGACTCCAATTCACCCCTCCACTTT

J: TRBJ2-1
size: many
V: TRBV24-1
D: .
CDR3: CATSAEEAGNEQFF
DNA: TGTGCCACCAGCGCGGAAGAGGCGGGGAATGAGCAGTTCTTC

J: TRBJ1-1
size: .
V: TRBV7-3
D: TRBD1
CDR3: CASSPGGATEAFF
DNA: TGTGCCAGCAGCCCAGGGGGCGCCACTGAAGCTTTCTTT

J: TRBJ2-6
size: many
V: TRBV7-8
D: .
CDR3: CASSPLRILYSGANVLTF
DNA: TGTGCCAGCAGCCCTCTGAGGATCCTCTACTCTGGGGCCAACGTCCTGACTTTC

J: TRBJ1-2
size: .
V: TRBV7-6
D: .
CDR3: CASSPGGPATNTYGYTF
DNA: TGTGCCAGCAGCCCCGGGGGTCCAGCAACTAATACCTATGGCTACACCTTC

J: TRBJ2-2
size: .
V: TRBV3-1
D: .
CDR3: CASSQVGGANTGELFF
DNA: TGTGCCAGCAGCCAAGTGGGGGGAGCGAACACCGGGGAGCTGTTTTTT

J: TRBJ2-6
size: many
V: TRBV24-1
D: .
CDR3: CATSERSSGANVLTF
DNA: TGTGCCACCAGTGAACGTAGCTCTGGGGCCAACGTCCTGACTTTC

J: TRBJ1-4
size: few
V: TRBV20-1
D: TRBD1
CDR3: CSADRGPNEKLFF
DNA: TGCAGTGCTGACAGGGGGCCCAATGAAAAACTGTTTTTT

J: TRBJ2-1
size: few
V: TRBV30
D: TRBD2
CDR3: CAWSSGTYNEQFF
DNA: TGTGCCTGGAGTAGCGGGACCTACAATGAGCAGTTCTTC

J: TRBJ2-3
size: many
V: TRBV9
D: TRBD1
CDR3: CASSKGTGGTDTQYF
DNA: TGTGCCAGCAGCAAAGGGACAGGGGGCACAGATACGCAGTATTTT

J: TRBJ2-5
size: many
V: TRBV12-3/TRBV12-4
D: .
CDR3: CASSLSRVGGETQYF
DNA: TGTGCCAGCAGTTTATCCAGGGTAGGAGGGGAGACCCAGTACTTC

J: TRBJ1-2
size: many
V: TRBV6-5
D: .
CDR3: CATSLWGADGYTF
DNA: TGTGCCACCAGTCTCTGGGGGGCTGATGGCTACACCTTC

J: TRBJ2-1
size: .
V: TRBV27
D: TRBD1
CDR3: CASRGQGSTIKFF
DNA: TGTGCCAGCCGGGGACAGGGATCAACCATCAAGTTCTTC

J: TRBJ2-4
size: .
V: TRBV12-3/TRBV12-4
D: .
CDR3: CASSLTQPGDGNIQYF
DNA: TGTGCCAGCAGTTTAACCCAACCCGGCGACGGAAACATTCAGTACTTC

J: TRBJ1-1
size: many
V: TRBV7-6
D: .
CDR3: CASSFPGMNTEAFF
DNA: TGTGCCAGCAGCTTCCCAGGCATGAACACTGAAGCTTTCTTT

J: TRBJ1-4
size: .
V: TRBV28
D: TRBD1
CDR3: CASSFPRTGPEKLFF
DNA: TGTGCCAGCAGTTTCCCTAGGACAGGTCCTGAAAAACTGTTTTTT

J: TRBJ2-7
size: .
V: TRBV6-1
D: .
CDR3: CASRLRSGGTYEQYF
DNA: TGTGCCAGCAGACTTAGGAGCGGAGGAACCTACGAGCAGTACTTC

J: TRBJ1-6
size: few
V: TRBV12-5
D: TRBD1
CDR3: CASGKTGDNSPLHF
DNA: TGTGCTAGTGGGAAGACAGGGGATAATTCACCCCTCCACTTT

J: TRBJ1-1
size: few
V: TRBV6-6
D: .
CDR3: CATQGGKNTEAFF
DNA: TGTGCCACCCAAGGGGGGAAGAACACTGAAGCTTTCTTT

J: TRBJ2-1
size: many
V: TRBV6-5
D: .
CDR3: CASSYSNSYNEQFF
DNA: TGTGCCAGCAGTTACTCAAACTCCTACAATGAGCAGTTCTTC

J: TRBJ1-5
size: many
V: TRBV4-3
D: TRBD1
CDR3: CASSQDPGGAFSNQPQHF
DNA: TGCGCCAGCAGCCAAGACCCAGGGGGCGCGTTTAGCAATCAGCCCCAGCATTTT

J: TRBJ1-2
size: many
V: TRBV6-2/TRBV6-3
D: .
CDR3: CASRLNYGYTF
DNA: TGTGCCAGCAGACTTAACTATGGCTACACCTTC

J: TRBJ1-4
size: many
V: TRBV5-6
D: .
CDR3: CASSVGQLNEKLFF
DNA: TGTGCCAGCAGCGTAGGACAGTTAAATGAAAAACTGTTTTTT

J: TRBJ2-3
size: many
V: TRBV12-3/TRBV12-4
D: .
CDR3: CASSLGDATTQYF
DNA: TGTGCCAGCAGCCTAGGGGACGCTACTACGCAGTATTTT

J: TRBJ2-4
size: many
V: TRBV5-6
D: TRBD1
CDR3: CASSMGQGLSIQYF
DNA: TGTGCCAGCAGCATGGGACAGGGGCTAAGCATTCAGTACTTC

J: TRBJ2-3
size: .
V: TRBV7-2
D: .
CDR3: CASSLAGKLWDTQYF
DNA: TGTGCCAGCAGCTTAGCCGGGAAGCTTTGGGATACGCAGTATTTT

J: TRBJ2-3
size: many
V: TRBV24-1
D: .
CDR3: CATSDLVDTQYF
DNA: TGTGCCACCAGTGATTTGGTAGATACGCAGTATTTT

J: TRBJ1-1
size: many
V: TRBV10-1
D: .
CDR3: CASSDDGLNTEAFF
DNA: TGCGCCAGCAGTGACGACGGGTTGAACACTGAAGCTTTCTTT

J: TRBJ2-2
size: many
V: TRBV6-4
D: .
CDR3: CASKSGNTGELFF
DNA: TGTGCCAGCAAGTCCGGGAACACCGGGGAGCTGTTTTTT

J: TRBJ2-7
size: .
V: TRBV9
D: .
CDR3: CASSASTDYYEQYF
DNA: TGTGCCAGCAGCGCCTCGACAGATTACTACGAGCAGTACTTC

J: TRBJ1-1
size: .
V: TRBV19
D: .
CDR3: CATDGFGTEAFF
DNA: TGTGCCACCGATGGTTTCGGGACTGAAGCTTTCTTT

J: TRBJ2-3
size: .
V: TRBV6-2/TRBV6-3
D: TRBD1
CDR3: CASSHRGIEQYF
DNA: TGTGCCAGCAGTCACAGGGGAATCGAGCAGTATTTT

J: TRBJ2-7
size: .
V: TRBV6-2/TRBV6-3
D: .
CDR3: CASSSGDGPREQYF
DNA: TGTGCCAGCAGTTCGGGGGACGGCCCCAGGGAGCAGTACTTC

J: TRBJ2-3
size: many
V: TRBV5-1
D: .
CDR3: CASSLEARWGDTQYF
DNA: TGCGCCAGCAGCTTAGAAGCCCGCTGGGGAGATACGCAGTATTTT

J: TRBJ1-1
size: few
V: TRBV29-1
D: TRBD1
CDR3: CSVEISAGGGEAFF
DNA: TGCAGCGTTGAGATCTCCGCAGGGGGGGGTGAAGCTTTCTTT

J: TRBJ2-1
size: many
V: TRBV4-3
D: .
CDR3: CASSSGGPYEQFF
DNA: TGCGCCAGCAGCAGCGGAGGGCCCTATGAGCAGTTCTTC

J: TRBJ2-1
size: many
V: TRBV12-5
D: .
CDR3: CASGLVYGDRSNEQFF
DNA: TGTGCTAGTGGTTTGGTATACGGGGATAGGTCGAATGAGCAGTTCTTC

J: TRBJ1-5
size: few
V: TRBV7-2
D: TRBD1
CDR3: CASSLRTGGLSNQPQHF
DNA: TGTGCCAGCAGCTTAAGGACAGGGGGGTTGAGCAATCAGCCCCAGCATTTT

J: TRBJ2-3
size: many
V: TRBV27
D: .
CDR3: CASSTAWGTDTQYF
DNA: TGTGCCAGCAGCACTGCGTGGGGCACAGATACGCAGTATTTT

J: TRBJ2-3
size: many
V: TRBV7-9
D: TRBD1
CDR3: CARGTDTDTQYF
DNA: TGTGCCCGAGGGACAGATACAGATACGCAGTATTTT

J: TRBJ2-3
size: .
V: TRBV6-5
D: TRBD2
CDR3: CASSYGAGGRDTQYF
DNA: TGTGCCAGCAGCTACGGGGCGGGGGGAAGAGATACGCAGTATTTT

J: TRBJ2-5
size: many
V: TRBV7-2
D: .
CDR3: CASSLPQGQETQYF
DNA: TGTGCCAGCAGCTTACCCCAGGGCCAAGAGACCCAGTACTTC

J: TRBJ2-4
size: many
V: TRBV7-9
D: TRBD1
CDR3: CASSLTGDIQYF
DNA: TGTGCCAGCAGCTTAACAGGGGACATTCAGTACTTC